These 29 T cell receptor beta chains share one sample of origin, sequenced in a study of blood T cell repertoires in COVID-19 (TCRdb year 2020). Library preparation used the immunoSEQ multiplex PCR assay. TCRdb holds this immuneACCESS table with in-frame rearrangements only. Some clones are missing; in checked studies, unresolved V genes explain under half, and the rest has no known cause. The sample includes under 200,000 clones, with around 90% observed a single time. Roughly 25% of the sample lies in the top ten. Material: peripheral blood. These receptors were obtained from a man aged 55 to 70 with acute or convalescent COVID-19.

This sequence joins TRBV20-1 and TRBJ1-3, with D uncertain. V lost 3 bases, J lost 4 bases, and 16 bases lay in between. This CDR3 is 15 amino acids long. CDR1 and CDR2 from the germline V gene are DFQATT and SNEGSKA (reference sequence). The DNA for the CDR3 is TGCAGTGCTAGTAGGACTTTCCAAGGGGGAAACACCATATATTTT. Protein product: CSASRTFQGGNTIYF.

The rearrangement joins TRBV5-1 to TRBJ1-4, with 10 nucleotides matching TRBD1. The CDR3 runs 14 residues. Germline lookup yields CDR1 SGHRS and CDR2 YFSETQ. Trimming removed 5 bases from V and 6 bases from J; junction bases left unmatched: 4. The chain's CDR3 is CASSSGTGDEKLFF. CDR3 nucleotides: TGCGCCAGCAGTTCCGGGACAGGGGATGAAAAACTGTTTTTT.

The CDR3 is CASGLPIRVNEAFF. The CDR3 nucleotides are TGTGCTAGTGGTTTGCCGATTCGGGTTAACGAAGCTTTCTTT. The rearrangement links TRBV12-5 to TRBJ1-1, with no clear D. V gave up 2 bases and J gave up 8 bases, with 15 bases separating them. Germline assignment: CDR1 LGHNT and CDR2 FRNRAP. This CDR3 is built from 14 residues.

The chain links TRBV14 to TRBJ1-5; 11 nucleotides align to TRBD1. In germline, CDR1 is SGHDN, CDR2 FVKESK. V shed 4 bases and J 7 bases; nucleotides not matched to a gene: 6. This CDR3 comprises 15 residues. This CDR3 reads CASSPRTGGWQPQHF. For the CDR3, the DNA is TGTGCCAGCAGCCCGCGGACAGGGGGCTGGCAGCCCCAGCATTTT.

This clone occurred once. This sequence joins TRBV27 and TRBJ1-2; TRBD1 might be the D (6 bases). The CDR3 is 13 residues long. V was shortened by 5 bases and J by 1 base, with 8 bases between the two germline ends. Germline V gene sequence: CDR1 MNHEY, CDR2 SMNVEV (reference sequence). The DNA of the CDR3 is TGTGCCAGCAGTAACAGGGTTAACTATGGCTACACCTTC. Translating it yields CASSNRVNYGYTF.

In its sample, this clone was seen once. The chain couples TRBV3-1 (or the pseudogene TRBV3-2) to TRBJ1-4; no clear D. Deletions cut 1 base from V and 4 bases from J, with 4 bases between. CDR1 and CDR2 (germline): LGHDT, YNNKEL (reference sequence). The CDR3 sequence is 13 residues long. The CDR3 spells CASSQGSNEKLFF. CDR3 bases: TGTGCCAGCAGCCAAGGGAGTAATGAAAAACTGTTTTTT.

The chain links TRBV7-9 to TRBJ1-3, with 8 bases fitting TRBD1. Trimming cost V 4 bases and J 2 bases; bases outside gene matches: 4. Germline-derived CDR1 and CDR2 are SEHNR and FQNEAQ (reference sequence). This CDR3 has 15 amino acids. CDR3 coding DNA: TGTGCCAGCAGCTCGGGACAGGCGGCTGGAAACACCATATATTTT. Residues: CASSSGQAAGNTIYF.

The chain employs TRBV5-1 and TRBJ2-5; TRBD2 is a possible D gene (6 bases). Looked up from germline, CDR1 is SGHRS and CDR2 is YFSETQ. V lost 3 bases and J lost 4, with 10 bases in between. The CDR3 extends over 13 amino acids. Here the CDR3 DNA reads TGCGCCAGCAGCTGGGGAGGCGGAGAGACCCAGTACTTC. Protein: CASSWGGGETQYF.

The chain employs TRBV30 and TRBJ2-1; TRBD2 might be the D (6 bases). Germline V gene lookup returns CDR1 GTSNPN and CDR2 SVGIG (reference sequence). V was cut by 3 bases and J by 7 bases, with 13 bases left in between. CDR3 length: 13 amino acids. The CDR3 loop is CAWRGGRANEQFF. The CDR3 DNA is TGTGCCTGGAGGGGGGGACGTGCGAATGAGCAGTTCTTC.

The chain has TRBV11-3 and TRBJ1-6; no reliable D call. Germline-derived CDR1 and CDR2 are SGHNT and YENEEA. The length of the CDR3 is 13 residues. Trimming stripped 5 bases from V and 7 bases from J, with 9 bases between. As DNA, the CDR3 is TGTGCCAGCAGCCCATTTCGGAATTCACCCCTCCACTTT. Its protein product is CASSPFRNSPLHF.

The V gene is TRBV12-3 or TRBV12-4, the J gene TRBJ1-2; 8 nucleotides match TRBD1. The CDR3 covers 11 residues. The V gene end was trimmed by 6 bases and the J gene end by 11 bases; junction bases not matched to a gene: 5. This chain's CDR3 is CASSRTGFYTF. The CDR3 DNA is TGTGCCAGCAGCCGGACAGGGTTTTACACCTTC.

CDR3 nucleotide sequence: TGTGCTAGTGGTAATACCGGGTGGACAGACTACGAGCAGTACGTC. Encoded protein: CASGNTGWTDYEQYV. This sequence joins TRBV12-5 and TRBJ2-7, with D possibly TRBD1 on 6 matching bases. In germline, CDR1 is LGHNT, CDR2 FRNRAP. V lost 5 bases to trimming and J lost 3 bases, with 17 bases between them. The CDR3 extends over 15 amino acids.

This chain connects TRBV5-1 to TRBJ2-1; 7 nucleotides align to TRBD1. J gave up 7 bases and V 1 base, and 2 bases lay outside the gene matches. This CDR3 comprises 13 residues. Germline CDR1 and CDR2: SGHRS and YFSETQ. In nucleotides, the CDR3 is TGCGCCAGCAGCTTGACAGGGGAAAATGAGCAGTTCTTC. This encodes CASSLTGENEQFF.

This clone came up once. V gene TRBV10-3 combines with J gene TRBJ1-2, with D possibly matching TRBD1 (6 bases). CDR3 length: 15 residues. From germline, CDR1 is ENHRY and CDR2 SYGVKD. V was clipped by 6 bases and J by 7 bases, with 21 bases between them. The CDR3: CAIRPARTGPPGYTF. The CDR3 coding sequence is TGTGCCATCAGGCCGGCGAGAACAGGGCCCCCTGGCTACACCTTC.

This rearrangement joins TRBV10-3 to TRBJ2-7; 7 bases line up with TRBD1. CDR3 length equals 14 residues. Germline CDR1 is ENHRY and CDR2 is SYGVKD. J was trimmed by 1 base and V by 0 bases; bases with no gene match: 0. The CDR3 DNA sequence: TGTGCCATCAGTGAGTCGGGACAGTCCTACGAGCAGTACTTC. Its protein is CAISESGQSYEQYF.

The chain employs TRBV19 and TRBJ2-3; weak D call: TRBD2 (6 bases). The germline gives CDR1 LNHDA, CDR2 SQIVND (reference sequence). Deletions cut 5 bases from V and 2 bases from J, with 14 bases between. The CDR3 spans 15 residues. The CDR3 DNA follows: TGTGCCAGTAGTGGGGGGAAGAGGGACACAGATACGCAGTATTTT. It specifies CASSGGKRDTDTQYF.

CDR3 DNA: TGTGCCTCGAGGACAGGGGACACCGGGGAGCTGTTTTTT. Encoded protein: CASRTGDTGELFF. The rearrangement links TRBV10-3 to TRBJ2-2; 9 bases agree with TRBD1. The germline V gene has CDR1 ENHRY and CDR2 SYGVKD. The J segment lost 3 bases and the V segment lost 11 bases, leaving 4 bases of the junction unmatched. The CDR3 extends over 13 amino acids.

The genes are TRBV5-4 and TRBJ2-3; 8 nucleotides align to TRBD1. Germline loops: CDR1 SGHNT, CDR2 YYREEE (reference sequence). V lost 0 bases to trimming and J lost 2 bases; unmatched junction nucleotides: 5. The CDR3 sequence is 16 residues long. CDR3 amino acids: CASSLGTGTSTDTQYF. The CDR3 coding sequence is TGTGCCAGCAGCTTGGGGACAGGGACTTCCACAGATACGCAGTATTTT.

This chain connects TRBV30 to TRBJ1-4; 8 positions agree with TRBD1. J gave up 0 bases and V 4 bases, and 7 bases lay outside the gene matches. Per germline, CDR1 GTSNPN and CDR2 SVGIG (reference sequence). The CDR3 consists of 16 residues. CDR3 in DNA: TGTGCCTGGAACAGGGGGAACGGGGCAACTAATGAAAAACTGTTTTTT. It codes for CAWNRGNGATNEKLFF.

The gene calls are TRBV6-1 and TRBJ1-2; TRBD1 matches 8 bases. Germline V gene data show CDR1 as MNHNS and CDR2 as SASEGT. V lost 3 bases to trimming and J lost 3 bases; unmatched junction nucleotides: 3. The CDR3 loop spans 14 amino acids. CDR3 sequence (DNA): TGTGCCAGCAGTGATCGACAGGGGTACTATGGCTACACCTTC. Its translation: CASSDRQGYYGYTF.

The CDR3 spells CASKETGGGQPQHF. In DNA form, the CDR3 reads TGTGCCAGCAAGGAGACAGGGGGCGGTCAGCCCCAGCATTTT. The V gene is TRBV6-5, the J gene TRBJ1-5, with TRBD1 identical over 10 bases. Germline V gives CDR1 MNHEY, CDR2 SVGAGI. CDR3 length equals 14 residues. J gave up 6 bases and V 7 bases, and 6 bases lay outside the gene matches.

The chain employs TRBV24-1 and TRBJ2-5; 7 nucleotides agree with TRBD2. Germline V gives CDR1 KGHDR, CDR2 SFDVKD. This CDR3 is built from 14 residues. The junction had 7 bases not matched to a gene; V was cut back by 5 bases and J by 5 bases. CDR3 amino acids: CATSVTGGGETQYF. The CDR3 DNA reads TGTGCCACCAGTGTGACGGGAGGCGGGGAGACCCAGTACTTC.

This chain uses TRBV3-1 (or the pseudogene TRBV3-2) with TRBJ1-6; 9 nucleotides match TRBD1. The CDR3 contains 15 residues. CDR1 is LGHDT, CDR2 YNNKEL, per germline (reference sequence). V was clipped by 1 base and J by 7 bases; unmatched bases: 2. CDR3 DNA sequence: TGTGCCAGCAGCCAAGGGGACAGGGACAATTCACCCCTCCACTTT. Its translation: CASSQGDRDNSPLHF.

This clone has more than one count but fewer than ten. The chain joins TRBV7-3 to TRBJ2-1; 8 positions agree with TRBD2. CDR1 is SGHTA, CDR2 FQGTGA, per germline. The trim removed 5 bases at V and 0 bases at J, leaving 6 bases unmatched. The CDR3 extends over 16 amino acids. CDR3 sequence: CASSESSGYSYNEQFF. The CDR3 DNA follows: TGTGCCAGCAGCGAATCTAGCGGGTACTCCTACAATGAGCAGTTCTTC.

The chain links TRBV12-5 to TRBJ1-4, with 8 bases matching TRBD1. J lost 8 bases, V lost 6 bases, and 8 bases had no gene match. The V gene's germline CDR1 is LGHNT and CDR2 FRNRAP. This CDR3 region has 14 residues. DNA of the CDR3: TGTGCTAGTGGCCGGACAGGGCTCGGGGAAAAACTGTTTTTT. It yields the protein CASGRTGLGEKLFF.

V gene TRBV18 combines with J gene TRBJ2-2; tentatively, D is TRBD2 (5 bases). The CDR3 spans 14 residues. V shed 3 bases and J shed 4 bases, with 9 bases lying between them. Germline values: CDR1 KGHSH, CDR2 LQKENI. CDR3 in amino acids: CASSPGSGTGELFF. The CDR3 DNA follows: TGTGCCAGCTCACCTGGAAGCGGCACCGGGGAGCTGTTTTTT.

This chain joins TRBV6-5 and TRBJ1-2; D ambiguous. Deletions cut 8 bases from V and 4 bases from J, with 14 bases between. CDR3 length: 13 amino acids. The germline V gene has CDR1 MNHEY and CDR2 SVGAGI. CDR3 sequence (DNA): TGTGCCAGCCGTCCCCCCCGGGGCTATGGCTACACCTTC. This sequence encodes CASRPPRGYGYTF.

The V call is TRBV27, the J call TRBJ1-1, with 9 nucleotides matching TRBD1. With 3 bases clipped from V and 5 bases from J, the junction kept 4 bases outside the gene matches. This CDR3 region has 14 residues. Looked up from germline, CDR1 is MNHEY and CDR2 is SMNVEV (reference sequence). CDR3 nucleotides: TGTGCCAGCAGTTTTCGACAGGGGGGGACTGAAGCTTTCTTT. It yields the protein CASSFRQGGTEAFF.

This chain joins TRBV11-3 and TRBJ2-5, with 8 bases identical to TRBD2. The germline V gene has CDR1 SGHNT and CDR2 YENEEA. The CDR3 has 14 residues. Losses at the gene ends were 0 bases for V and 5 bases for J; bases not matched to a gene: 2. CDR3 nucleotide sequence: TGTGCCAGCAGCTTAGATCGGACTAGCGAGACCCAGTACTTC. As protein: CASSLDRTSETQYF.